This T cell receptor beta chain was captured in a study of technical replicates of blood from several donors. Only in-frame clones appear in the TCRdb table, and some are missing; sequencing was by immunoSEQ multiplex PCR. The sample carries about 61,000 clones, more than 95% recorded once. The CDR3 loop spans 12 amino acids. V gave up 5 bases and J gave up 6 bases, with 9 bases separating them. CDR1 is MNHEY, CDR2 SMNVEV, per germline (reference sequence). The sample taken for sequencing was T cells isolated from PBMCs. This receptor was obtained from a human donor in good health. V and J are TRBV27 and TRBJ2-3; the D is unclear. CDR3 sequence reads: CASSPSGDTQYF. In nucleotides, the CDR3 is TGTGCCAGCAGTCCTAGTGGCGATACGCAGTATTTT.